This entry lists 28 T cell receptor beta chains sequenced from one sample in a study of T-cell memory formation after mild COVID-19. TCRdb ran MiXCR on the 5' RACE reads and lists one entry per CDR3 protein. The profile shows more than 350,000 distinct CDR3 sequences, about 16% of them singletons. The sequenced sample was PBMCs or a T cell subset sorted from them (not recorded which). The receptors originated from a man aged 18 to 30 who had mild COVID-19 (a few samples of this study predate the infection). Cell type and time point are not known.

In its sample, this clonotype was seen many times. V and J are TRBV3-1 and TRBJ2-3; TRBD1 might be the D (5 bases). The CDR3 contains 16 residues. Deletions cut 4 bases from V and 1 base from J, with 15 bases between. In germline, CDR1 is LGHDT, CDR2 YNNKEL (reference sequence). The CDR3 coding sequence is TGTGCCAGCAGCCCCCCCCCTACCAGGGGCACAGATACGCAGTATTTT. Translated: CASSPPPTRGTDTQYF.

In its sample, this clonotype was seen many times. V is TRBV7-2 and J is TRBJ2-7; 8 bases line up with TRBD1. Per germline, CDR1 SGHTA and CDR2 FQGNSA. V dropped 5 bases and J dropped 0; count of bases not matched to a gene: 3. The CDR3 loop spans 14 amino acids. The CDR3 loop reads CASSRTGFSYEQYF. CDR3 DNA sequence: TGTGCCAGCAGCCGGACAGGGTTCTCCTACGAGCAGTACTTC.

The sample holds a few counts of this clonotype. The V gene is TRBV11-3, the J gene TRBJ2-1, with D maybe TRBD1 (6 bases). The CDR3 is 15 residues long. Germline CDR1 is SGHNT and CDR2 is YENEEA. V was shortened by 4 bases and J by 8 bases, with 18 bases between the two germline ends. The CDR3 loop reads CASSSGQTGWDEQFF. For the CDR3, the DNA is TGTGCCAGCAGCTCCGGACAGACCGGTTGGGATGAGCAGTTCTTC.

This clonotype was picked up a small number of times. The V gene is TRBV10-2, the J gene TRBJ2-4; D is unclear. CDR3 length: 15 residues. V dropped 0 bases and J dropped 6 bases, with 12 bases sitting between them. In germline, CDR1 is WSHSY, CDR2 SAAADI. The CDR3 region has the DNA TGCGCCAGCAGTGAGTCGGACCCCTGGGGAAACATTCAGTACTTC. Translated, it gives CASSESDPWGNIQYF.

This clonotype was seen a few times. J is TRBJ2-1 and V is TRBV20-1; 8 bases fit TRBD2. The CDR3 runs 13 residues. Germline lookup yields CDR1 DFQATT and CDR2 SNEGSKA (reference sequence). V was clipped by 0 bases and J by 16 bases; unmatched bases: 11. In DNA form, the CDR3 reads TGCAGTGCTAGAGATATGACGGGGGGGCTATTATTCTTC. Translated, it gives CSARDMTGGLLFF.

Only a few counts were recorded for this clonotype. The V call is TRBV29-1, the J call TRBJ1-1; the match to TRBD1 covers 10 bases. The J segment lost 0 bases and the V segment lost 6 bases, leaving 7 bases of the junction unmatched. The CDR3 runs to 15 residues. Germline V gene data show CDR1 as SQVTM and CDR2 as ANQGSEA. The CDR3 DNA is TGCAGCGTGGGACAGGGGCCTAGCATGAACACTGAAGCTTTCTTT. This gives the protein CSVGQGPSMNTEAFF.

The genes are TRBV2 and TRBJ2-4; D gene ambiguous. Germline V gene sequence: CDR1 SNHLY, CDR2 FYNNEI. This CDR3 has 14 amino acids. V was pared by 6 bases and J by 1 base, with 10 bases between. The CDR3 region has the DNA TGTGCCAGCAGCCCCGGAACGGCCAAAAACATTCAGTACTTC. This sequence encodes CASSPGTAKNIQYF.

This clonotype was seen a handful of times. V usage is TRBV29-1 and J usage is TRBJ2-1; 9 bases line up with TRBD1. The germline gives CDR1 SQVTM, CDR2 ANQGSEA. The CDR3 runs 13 residues. Trimming removed 7 bases from V and 8 bases from J; junction bases left unmatched: 9. CDR3 protein: CSAATGGIYEQFF. The DNA of the CDR3 is TGCAGCGCCGCGACAGGGGGTATTTATGAGCAGTTCTTC.

In this sample, this clonotype turned up a few times. The V call is TRBV4-1, the J call TRBJ2-2; 9 bases line up with TRBD1. The V segment lost 3 bases and the J segment 5 bases; nucleotides outside the gene matches: 4. The CDR3 has 15 amino acids. The germline gives CDR1 MGHRA, CDR2 YSYEKL. The CDR3 here is CASSQPGQGTGELFF. CDR3 coding DNA: TGCGCCAGCAGCCAGCCGGGACAGGGAACCGGGGAGCTGTTTTTT.

This chain links TRBV7-9 with TRBJ1-2; no clear D gene. V lost 5 bases to trimming and J lost 4 bases, with 11 bases between them. This CDR3 spans 13 amino acids. The germline CDR1 and CDR2 sequences are SEHNR and FQNEAQ (reference sequence). This CDR3 is CASSPGEVYGYTF. The CDR3 DNA reads TGTGCCAGCAGCCCTGGGGAGGTCTATGGCTACACCTTC.

The chain is built from TRBV27 and TRBJ2-7; possible D gene TRBD2, 6 bases. Germline assignment: CDR1 MNHEY and CDR2 SMNVEV (reference sequence). The length of the CDR3 is 12 residues. The V end was cut by 2 bases, the J end by 6 bases, with 8 bases between. Here the CDR3 reads CASSLAGIEQYF. The CDR3 nucleotides read TGTGCCAGCAGTTTAGCGGGGATCGAGCAGTACTTC.

This clonotype was counted between two and nine times. The rearrangement joins TRBV5-1 to TRBJ2-3, with D perhaps TRBD1 (6 bases). The CDR3 covers 13 residues. V lost 5 bases to trimming and J lost 5 bases, with 12 bases between them. Germline V lookup: CDR1 SGHRS, CDR2 YFSETQ. This chain's CDR3 is CASRRLGGDTQYF. CDR3 coding DNA: TGCGCCAGCAGGAGGTTAGGGGGAGATACGCAGTATTTT.

J is TRBJ2-2 and V is TRBV7-2; 11 nucleotides align to TRBD2. The CDR3 consists of 15 residues. After removal of 4 bases from V and 5 bases from J, the junction contained 3 bases not matched to a gene. From germline, CDR1 is SGHTA and CDR2 FQGNSA. CDR3 protein: CASSSLAGETGELFF. Written as DNA, the CDR3 is TGTGCCAGCAGCTCACTAGCGGGGGAAACCGGGGAGCTGTTTTTT.

The V call is TRBV4-1, the J call TRBJ1-1, with D perhaps TRBD1 (6 bases). This CDR3 contains 16 residues. Trimming removed 2 bases from V and 1 base from J, with 14 bases in between. Germline V CDR1 and CDR2: MGHRA, YSYEKL. The CDR3 region is CASSQRISTGNTEAFF. The CDR3 nucleotides are TGCGCCAGCAGCCAAAGAATCTCGACAGGGAACACTGAAGCTTTCTTT.

In this sample, this clonotype turned up a few times. V is TRBV5-4 and J is TRBJ2-3; possibly TRBD1 for D (5 bases). Trimming stripped 0 bases from V and 0 bases from J, with 8 bases between. The CDR3 is 15 residues long. CDR1 SGHNT and CDR2 YYREEE come from the germline V gene (reference sequence). The CDR3 sequence is CASSLGTPSTDTQYF. The CDR3 DNA is TGTGCCAGCAGCTTGGGGACACCTAGCACAGATACGCAGTATTTT.

V usage is TRBV2 and J usage is TRBJ2-7, with a tentative D call TRBD1 (5 bases). The CDR3 sequence is 13 residues long. Germline CDR1 SNHLY, CDR2 FYNNEI. V lost 6 bases to trimming and J lost 5 bases, with 14 bases between them. The DNA of the CDR3 is TGTGCCAGCAGGGCAGGGCTTCTCGACGAGCAGTACTTC. As protein: CASRAGLLDEQYF.

The rearrangement joins TRBV5-1 to TRBJ2-3; 10 bases map to TRBD2. This CDR3 spans 16 amino acids. Germline lookup yields CDR1 SGHRS and CDR2 YFSETQ. Losses at the gene ends were 3 bases for V and 6 bases for J; bases not matched to a gene: 10. The CDR3 bases are TGCGCCAGCAGCTGGATGAGCGGGGGGGAAGGTGATACGCAGTATTTT. This translates into CASSWMSGGEGDTQYF.

This clonotype was recorded many times. The chain employs TRBV5-1 and TRBJ2-5; unclear D gene. Germline CDR1 is SGHRS and CDR2 is YFSETQ. The CDR3 loop spans 12 amino acids. Deletions cut 4 bases from V and 7 bases from J, with 11 bases between. CDR3 sequence reads: CASSGSLGTQYF. DNA for the CDR3: TGCGCCAGCAGCGGCTCCTTGGGGACCCAGTACTTC. Complete variable domain (other parts from reference TRBV5-1 and TRBJ2-5): KAGVTQTPRYLIKTRGQQVTLSCSPISGHRSVSWYQQTPGQGLQFLFEYFSETQRNKGNFPGRFSGRQFSNSRSEMNVSTLELGDSALYLCASSGSLGTQYFGPGTRLLVL.

This rearrangement joins TRBV27 to TRBJ2-1; 7 positions agree with TRBD1. The CDR3 runs 13 residues. Germline V CDR1 and CDR2: MNHEY, SMNVEV (reference sequence). With V trimmed by 4 bases and J by 7 bases, 4 bases remained unmatched. CDR3 sequence: CASSYLTGNEQFF. CDR3 in DNA: TGTGCCAGCAGTTATCTGACAGGGAATGAGCAGTTCTTC.

V is TRBV30 and J is TRBJ1-1; D is unclear. V shed 1 base and J shed 1 base, with 10 bases lying between them. Germline V gene data show CDR1 as GTSNPN and CDR2 as SVGIG (reference sequence). The CDR3 has 14 residues. The CDR3 sequence is CAWSAQTPNTEAFF. CDR3 bases: TGTGCCTGGAGTGCCCAGACCCCGAACACTGAAGCTTTCTTT.

The chain uses TRBV15 and TRBJ2-6; a possible D gene is TRBD1 (5 bases). The CDR3 is 15 residues long. V dropped 8 bases and J dropped 0 bases, with 11 bases sitting between them. CDR1 and CDR2 (germline): LNHNV, YYDKDF (reference sequence). The CDR3 loop reads CATAPGSSGANVLTF. The CDR3 nucleotides are TGTGCCACCGCCCCAGGGTCCTCTGGGGCCAACGTCCTGACTTTC.

The chain has TRBV7-9 and TRBJ2-6; 10 positions agree with TRBD1. With 6 bases clipped from V and 3 bases from J, the junction kept 8 bases outside the gene matches. CDR1 is SEHNR and CDR2 is FQNEAQ in the germline V gene (reference sequence). The CDR3 totals 17 residues. The CDR3 loop reads CASRPGTGVFGANVLTF. CDR3 nucleotide sequence: TGTGCCAGCAGGCCCGGGACAGGGGTTTTTGGGGCCAACGTCCTGACTTTC.

The chain links TRBV5-4 to TRBJ1-4, with D unresolved. Germline lookup yields CDR1 SGHNT and CDR2 YYREEE (reference sequence). This CDR3 spans 14 amino acids. Trimming removed 0 bases at V and 3 bases at J, with 6 bases between. CDR3 loop: CASSLEPSNEKLFF. Here the CDR3 DNA reads TGTGCCAGCAGCTTGGAACCGTCTAATGAAAAACTGTTTTTT. The entire variable domain, with the rest obtained from reference TRBV5-4 and TRBJ1-4, is as follows: ETGVTQSPTHLIKTRGQQVTLRCSSQSGHNTVSWYQQALGQGPQFIFQYYREEENGRGNFPPRFSGLQFPNYSSELNVNALELDDSALYLCASSLEPSNEKLFFGSGTQLSVL.

In this sample, this clonotype turned up a few times. The genes are TRBV27 and TRBJ1-5, with no clear D. Germline CDR1 is MNHEY and CDR2 is SMNVEV (reference sequence). CDR3 length: 15 amino acids. Trimming stripped 3 bases from V and 2 bases from J, with 11 bases between. The CDR3 nucleotides read TGTGCCAGCAGTTTCTCAAAAAGCGGCAATCAGCCCCAGCATTTT. This translates into CASSFSKSGNQPQHF.

This clonotype was counted only a few times. The chain combines TRBV7-9 with TRBJ2-7, with 7 bases matching TRBD1. The CDR3 contains 13 residues. Germline CDR1 SEHNR, CDR2 FQNEAQ (reference sequence). V lost 5 bases to trimming and J lost 3 bases; unmatched junction nucleotides: 4. CDR3 residues: CASSNRQGYEQYV. The CDR3 nucleotides are TGTGCCAGCAGCAACCGACAGGGCTACGAGCAGTACGTC.

This clonotype was recorded a few times. The chain has TRBV4-2 and TRBJ2-3; either TRBD1 or TRBD2 may fit D (5 bases each). Trimming took off 1 base at V and 2 bases at J, with 13 bases between the two ends. Germline V gene sequence: CDR1 LGHNA, CDR2 YNFKEQ. CDR3 length: 16 amino acids. Written as DNA, the CDR3 is TGTGCCAGCAGCCAAGGGCCGGGGCTGGACACAGATACGCAGTATTTT. Protein product: CASSQGPGLDTDTQYF.

The chain recombines TRBV10-3 with TRBJ1-1, with 9 positions matching TRBD1. Germline trimming cut 6 bases from V and 3 bases from J; bases unmatched to any gene: 5. This CDR3 is built from 14 residues. From germline, CDR1 is ENHRY and CDR2 SYGVKD. The CDR3 DNA follows: TGTGCCATCAGGACAGGGGGAATGGACACTGAAGCTTTCTTT. Its translation: CAIRTGGMDTEAFF.

Ten or more counts support this clonotype. This chain joins TRBV28 and TRBJ1-2; the D gene is possibly TRBD1 (6 bases). Trimming stripped 6 bases from V and 2 bases from J, with 16 bases between. The germline V gene has CDR1 MDHEN and CDR2 SYDVKM. The CDR3 spans 15 residues. As DNA, the CDR3 is TGTGCCAGCAGCCCCCCTGACAGGCAGAACTATGGCTACACCTTC. Translation: CASSPPDRQNYGYTF.